This T cell receptor (beta chain) was obtained from a study of T cells in Graves' hyperthyroidism and ophthalmopathy. In germline, CDR1 is SGHTA, CDR2 FQGNSA. The CDR3 runs 16 residues. Trimming pared 5 bases from V and 4 bases from J, leaving 18 bases between. Amplification of TCR beta CDR3 regions used RNA as the template. Researchers ran a first-round RT-PCR on the TCR CDR3 using the HTBI primer set. TCRdb reprocessed the multiplex PCR reads via MiXCR and lists one record per CDR3 protein. The sample has 450,000 to 600,000 distinct CDR3 sequences, around 15% seen once. This clonotype came up many times.

The sequencing input was blood. The sequence came from a middle-aged woman with Graves' hyperthyroidism. The chain uses TRBV7-2 and TRBJ1-3, with D perhaps TRBD1 (6 bases). CDR3 sequence (DNA): TGTGCCAGCAGCCCCATCGGGGGGCGAACGGGAAACACCATATATTTT. Translating it yields CASSPIGGRTGNTIYF.